Each of the 15 T cell receptor beta chains below was sequenced from the same sample in a study of T cells after somatic rescue of genetic block. Produced via immunoSEQ multiplex PCR; TCRdb's table is partial and in-frame only. There are some 70,000 clones in the sample; roughly 91% occur only once, and about 3% lies in the top ten. The source material was peripheral blood mononuclear cells (PBMCs). These receptors were obtained from a man under 40.

The CDR3 nucleotides are TGTGCCAGCAGGCTAACAGGGGGCAGCTCTGGGGCCAACGTCCTGACTTTC. It specifies CASRLTGGSSGANVLTF. The chain carries TRBV2 and TRBJ2-6; 9 bases map to TRBD1. CDR1 and CDR2 from the germline V gene are SNHLY and FYNNEI. The V and J ends lost 6 bases and 0 bases, in that order; junction bases with no gene match: 6. The CDR3 is 17 residues long.

The rearrangement joins TRBV18 to TRBJ1-1; weak D call: TRBD1 (5 bases). The CDR3 is 15 amino acids. The germline CDR1 and CDR2 sequences are KGHSH and LQKENI. Trimming cost V 3 bases and J 0 bases, with 11 bases left between them. The CDR3 nucleotides are TGTGCCAGCTCACCGTCGACAGCAGTGAACACTGAAGCTTTCTTT. Translation: CASSPSTAVNTEAFF.

This chain connects TRBV5-1 to TRBJ2-1, with D perhaps given as TRBD1 or TRBD2 (5 bases each). This CDR3 is 15 amino acids long. Between the trimmed V and J ends, which lost 0 bases and 8 bases, there was a span of 15 bases. In germline, CDR1 is SGHRS, CDR2 YFSETQ. As DNA, the CDR3 is TGCGCCAGCAGCTTGGCTGGGGGTGATTACTATGAGCAGTTCTTC. Protein product: CASSLAGGDYYEQFF. Full variable domain (remainder filled in from reference TRBV5-1 and TRBJ2-1): KAGVTQTPRYLIKTRGQQVTLSCSPISGHRSVSWYQQTPGQGLQFLFEYFSETQRNKGNFPGRFSGRQFSNSRSEMNVSTLELGDSALYLCASSLAGGDYYEQFFGPGTRLTVL.

The V gene is TRBV28, the J gene TRBJ2-3; no definite D call. V gave up 6 bases and J gave up 4 bases, with 8 bases separating them. Germline V CDR1 and CDR2: MDHEN, SYDVKM. This CDR3 is 12 amino acids long. CDR3 amino acids: CASRTRADTQYF. The DNA of the CDR3 is TGTGCCAGCAGAACGCGCGCAGATACGCAGTATTTT.

This sequence joins TRBV5-4 and TRBJ1-4, with D maybe TRBD1 (5 bases). Germline V gene data show CDR1 as SGHNT and CDR2 as YYREEE (reference sequence). The CDR3 runs to 13 residues. Trimming left V 2 bases short and J 10 bases short, with 12 bases between. The CDR3 protein is CASSFQGVGKLFF. The CDR3 DNA follows: TGTGCCAGCAGCTTCCAGGGAGTGGGAAAACTGTTTTTT.

This chain links TRBV7-8 with TRBJ1-1, with TRBD1 matching over 7 bases. With 2 bases clipped from V and 7 bases from J, the junction kept 4 bases outside the gene matches. Germline V gene sequence: CDR1 SGHVS, CDR2 FQNEAQ. CDR3 size: 13 residues. The CDR3 sequence: CASSLPGTVEAFF. CDR3 DNA: TGTGCCAGCAGCTTACCGGGGACAGTTGAAGCTTTCTTT.

The J gene is TRBJ1-2, the V gene TRBV11-2, with a tentative D call TRBD1 (6 bases). The CDR3 consists of 17 residues. Germline loops: CDR1 SGHAT, CDR2 FQNNGV. V was cut by 5 bases and J by 2 bases, with 21 bases left in between. CDR3 loop: CASSPSTGRPPNYGYTF. CDR3 in DNA: TGTGCCAGCAGCCCCTCGACAGGAAGACCACCCAACTATGGCTACACCTTC. Variable domain in full (rest from reference TRBV11-2 and TRBJ1-2): EAGVAQSPRYKIIEKRQSVAFWCNPISGHATLYWYQQILGQGPKLLIQFQNNGVVDDSQLPKDRFSAERLKGVDSTLKIQPAKLEDSAVYLCASSPSTGRPPNYGYTFGSGTRLTVV.

The chain combines TRBV5-1 with TRBJ1-6; D unresolved. In germline, CDR1 is SGHRS, CDR2 YFSETQ. CDR3 size: 15 residues. Trimming took off 2 bases at V and 2 bases at J, with 8 bases between the two ends. The CDR3 region is CASSLQSAYNSPLHF. Here the CDR3 DNA reads TGCGCCAGCAGCTTACAGAGTGCCTATAATTCACCCCTCCACTTT.

The rearrangement uses TRBV27 and TRBJ2-7, with 7 nucleotides matching TRBD2. CDR1 is MNHEY, CDR2 SMNVEV, per germline (reference sequence). V shed 6 bases, J shed 0 bases, and the junction held 11 bases outside the gene matches. This CDR3 comprises 16 residues. The CDR3 nucleotides read TGTGCCAGCAGGCGGGGGAGGGCCGAAGACTCCTACGAGCAGTACTTC. This translates into CASRRGRAEDSYEQYF.

J is TRBJ1-4 and V is TRBV4-1; 8 bases line up with TRBD1. Germline lookup yields CDR1 MGHRA and CDR2 YSYEKL. Losses at the gene ends were 0 bases for V and 8 bases for J; bases not matched to a gene: 14. The CDR3 runs to 18 residues. Written as DNA, the CDR3 is TGCGCCAGCAGCCAAGACAGGGGCAGGGGGCCCCTTCGGGAAAAACTGTTTTTT. The encoded protein is CASSQDRGRGPLREKLFF.

The chain couples TRBV5-1 to TRBJ1-2; 8 bases map to TRBD1. V gave up 0 bases and J gave up 4 bases; unmatched junction bases: 5. This CDR3 spans 15 amino acids. Germline V gives CDR1 SGHRS, CDR2 YFSETQ. Here the CDR3 reads CASSLGGTGVYGYTF. CDR3 bases: TGCGCCAGCAGCTTGGGTGGGACAGGTGTCTATGGCTACACCTTC.

V and J are TRBV11-2 and TRBJ2-1; no definite D call. This CDR3 comprises 12 residues. The V gene lost 5 bases and the J gene lost 7 bases, with 9 bases spanning the gap. CDR1 is SGHAT, CDR2 FQNNGV, per germline. In DNA, the CDR3 is TGTGCCAGCAGCCCCACAAGGAATGAGCAGTTCTTC. As protein: CASSPTRNEQFF. The complete variable domain, with remaining parts taken from reference TRBV11-2 and TRBJ2-1, reads EAGVAQSPRYKIIEKRQSVAFWCNPISGHATLYWYQQILGQGPKLLIQFQNNGVVDDSQLPKDRFSAERLKGVDSTLKIQPAKLEDSAVYLCASSPTRNEQFFGPGTRLTVL.

Worth noting for this clone: Other DNA sequences in the same sample also yield this CDR3. The chain carries TRBV9 and TRBJ2-1; no reliable D call. Germline V gene sequence: CDR1 SGDLS, CDR2 YYNGEE. The germline V and J ends were trimmed by 0 bases and 0 bases, with 1 base remaining between them. This CDR3 region has 13 residues. The CDR3 is CASSVGSYNEQFF. The CDR3 DNA follows: TGTGCCAGCAGCGTAGGCTCCTACAATGAGCAGTTCTTC.

The genes are TRBV10-1 and TRBJ2-5, with TRBD2 as a possible D gene (5 bases). The DNA end favors TRBJ2-7, so the J call may be wrong. The CDR3 sequence is 13 residues long. The germline V gene has CDR1 WNHNN and CDR2 SYGVQD (reference sequence). CDR3 nucleotide sequence: TGCGCCAGCAGTGGAGGGTATCCCTACGAGCAGTACTTC. It yields the protein CASSGGYPYEQYF.

As regards this clone: At one end the junction does not follow the germline gene, possibly because of a read error. Other DNA sequences in this sample translate to the same CDR3. The rearrangement joins TRBV2 to TRBJ2-3; D might be TRBD2 (6 bases). CDR3 length: 12 amino acids. Germline CDR1 is SNHLY and CDR2 is FYNNEI. CDR3 coding DNA: TGTGCCAGCATGCGGGGCACGGATACGCAGTATTTT. Encoded protein: CASMRGTDTQYF. Full variable domain (rest looked up from reference TRBV2 and TRBJ2-3): EPEVTQTPSHQVTQMGQEVILRCVPISNHLYFYWYRQILGQKVEFLVSFYNNEISEKSEIFDDQFSVERPDGSNFTLKIRSTKLEDSAMYFCASMRGTDTQYFGPGTRLTVL.